This T cell receptor (beta chain) originates from a study of PD-L1 blockade in urothelial cancer. J lost 1 base, V lost 3 bases, and 4 bases had no gene match. The CDR3 has 15 residues. Germline V CDR1 and CDR2: SGHTA, FQGNSA. Measured with immunoSEQ multiplex PCR; TCRdb has only the in-frame clones, and not every one. The table lists 70,000 to 100,000 clones, 65% to 85% of them singletons, with 2% to 2.5% in the top ten. Specified time point: pretreatment peripheral blood. V and J are TRBV7-2 and TRBJ2-5, with 8 nucleotides matching TRBD1. The clonotype originates from a man between 60 and 75 years old with urothelial cancer. The sample was PBMCs, taken around atezolizumab (anti-PD-L1) treatment. The CDR3, as DNA: TGTGCCAGCAGCTTGGTGACAGGGGTCCAAGAGACCCAGTACTTC. As protein: CASSLVTGVQETQYF.